The TCR beta chain described here comes from a study of blood T cell repertoires in COVID-19. Study-wide background: Nucleic acid was either cDNA or gDNA, and it came from T cells, B-cell-depleted T cells, or PBMCs.

This clone has just one count. Generated by immunoSEQ multiplex PCR, the TCRdb table keeps only in-frame clones and is missing some. This table holds over 150,000 clones, around 83% found once. Which cohort a participant joined came from the clinical history participants gave. Each recovered donor of Cohort 3 presented with two negative PCRs, clearance, or symptom resolution. Germline assignment: CDR1 LGHDT and CDR2 YNNKEL (reference sequence). The J segment lost 2 bases and the V segment lost 4 bases, leaving 1 base of the junction unmatched. This CDR3 is 14 amino acids long. The rearrangement uses TRBV3-1 (or the pseudogene TRBV3-2) and TRBJ2-7; 11 bases line up with TRBD2. The TCR originated in a man in his forties who had recovered from COVID-19. Sequencing was carried out using PBMCs or T cells enriched from blood (not recorded which). The CDR3 DNA reads as TGTGCCAGCAGCCTGGGACTAGCGGCCTACGAGCAGTACTTC. Translation: CASSLGLAAYEQYF.